The 7 T cell receptor beta chains in this list originate from one sample, sequenced in a study of T cell changes during pregnancy in multiple sclerosis. Produced via immunoSEQ multiplex PCR; TCRdb's table is partial and in-frame only. The data show 50,000 to 75,000 clones, with roughly 91% seen just once and roughly 1.3% held by the top ten. Sequenced here: peripheral blood, sampled after pregnancy. The receptors come from a female donor in good health, enrolled as a control in a pregnancy study.

V gene TRBV9 combines with J gene TRBJ2-3; a possible D gene is TRBD2 (6 bases). The germline gives CDR1 SGDLS, CDR2 YYNGEE. V was trimmed by 5 bases and J by 1 base, leaving 11 bases between them. The CDR3 consists of 14 residues. The CDR3 DNA follows: TGTGCCAGCAGGGGGGGTGGCGGCACAGATACGCAGTATTTT. Translated: CASRGGGGTDTQYF.

The chain combines TRBV11-3 with TRBJ1-2; tentatively, D is TRBD1 (6 bases). V lost 5 bases and J lost 1, with 17 bases in between. The CDR3 runs to 16 residues. Per germline, CDR1 SGHNT and CDR2 YENEEA. The CDR3 DNA sequence: TGTGCCAGCAGCGCAGAGGGTAGGGGGAGTAACTATGGCTACACCTTC. This codes for CASSAEGRGSNYGYTF.

The chain combines TRBV6-5 with TRBJ2-1; D is possibly TRBD2 (6 bases). The CDR3 is made up of 13 amino acids. V shed 4 bases and J shed 3 bases, with 7 bases lying between them. CDR1 MNHEY and CDR2 SVGAGI come from the germline V gene. CDR3 amino acids: CASSSGVYNEQFF. The CDR3 DNA follows: TGTGCCAGCAGTTCGGGGGTCTACAATGAGCAGTTCTTC.

V usage is TRBV7-8 and J usage is TRBJ1-2; 7 nucleotides align to TRBD1. This CDR3 spans 14 amino acids. Germline trimming cut 5 bases from V and 5 bases from J; bases unmatched to any gene: 8. Germline lookup yields CDR1 SGHVS and CDR2 FQNEAQ. CDR3 residues: CASSDRVPKYGYTF. CDR3 bases: TGTGCCAGCAGCGACAGGGTTCCCAAATATGGCTACACCTTC.

This clone was detected only once. The chain uses TRBV9 and TRBJ2-2; weak D call: TRBD1 (6 bases). Trimming took 2 bases from V and 3 from J, leaving 8 bases between them. The CDR3 sequence is 14 residues long. Looked up from germline, CDR1 is SGDLS and CDR2 is YYNGEE. The CDR3 sequence is CASSVGQYTGELFF. CDR3 coding DNA: TGTGCCAGCAGCGTCGGACAGTACACCGGGGAGCTGTTTTTT.

The chain carries TRBV30 and TRBJ1-2, with D perhaps TRBD1 (5 bases). This CDR3 spans 12 amino acids. Germline CDR1 GTSNPN, CDR2 SVGIG (reference sequence). The germline V and J ends were trimmed by 4 bases and 8 bases, with 14 bases remaining between them. The CDR3 protein is CAWTGGPAGYTF. CDR3 DNA: TGTGCCTGGACGGGGGGTCCGGCGGGCTACACCTTC. The variable domain in full, completed from reference TRBV30 and TRBJ1-2, reads SQTIHQWPATLVQPVGSPLSLECTVEGTSNPNLYWYRQAAGRGLQLLFYSVGIGQISSEVPQNLSASRPQDRQFILSSKKLLLSDSGFYLCAWTGGPAGYTFGSGTRLTVV.

This clone was seen just once. J is TRBJ1-2 and V is TRBV19; 7 positions agree with TRBD1. This CDR3 contains 14 residues. Germline assignment: CDR1 LNHDA and CDR2 SQIVND (reference sequence). The V segment lost 5 bases and the J segment 1 base; nucleotides outside the gene matches: 4. This CDR3 reads CASSVGTDNYGYTF. Here the CDR3 DNA reads TGTGCCAGTAGTGTCGGGACAGATAACTATGGCTACACCTTC.